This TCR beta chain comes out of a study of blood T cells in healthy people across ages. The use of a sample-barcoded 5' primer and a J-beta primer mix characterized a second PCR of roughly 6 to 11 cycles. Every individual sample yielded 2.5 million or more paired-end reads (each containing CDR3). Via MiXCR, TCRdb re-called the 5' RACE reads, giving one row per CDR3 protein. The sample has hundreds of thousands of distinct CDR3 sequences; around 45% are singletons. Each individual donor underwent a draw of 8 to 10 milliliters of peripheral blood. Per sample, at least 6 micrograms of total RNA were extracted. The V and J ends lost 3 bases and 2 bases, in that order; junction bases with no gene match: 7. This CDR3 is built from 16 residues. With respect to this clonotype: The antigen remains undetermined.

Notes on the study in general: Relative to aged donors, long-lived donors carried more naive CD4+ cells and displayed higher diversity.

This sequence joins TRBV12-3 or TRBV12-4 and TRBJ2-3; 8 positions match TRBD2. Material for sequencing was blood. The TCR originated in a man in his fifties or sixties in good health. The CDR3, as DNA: TGTGCCAGCAGTTTTCGGTTAGCGGGGCTCACAGATACGCAGTATTTT. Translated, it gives CASSFRLAGLTDTQYF.